What follows is one TCR beta chain and its context. Assay used: immunoSEQ multiplex PCR; TCRdb lists only in-frame clones, some missing. The sample shows around 44,000 clones, roughly 87% of them seen only once. This entry is derived from a study of T cell changes during pregnancy in multiple sclerosis. V was cut by 2 bases and J by 6 bases, with 8 bases left in between. Germline-derived CDR1 and CDR2 are SGHDT and YYEEEE. This CDR3 contains 12 residues. The source is a female donor with multiple sclerosis, enrolled in a pregnancy study. The rearrangement joins TRBV5-6 to TRBJ1-1; unclear D gene. Sequencing was performed on CD8+ T cells from peripheral blood mononuclear cells, taken in the first trimester of pregnancy. CDR3 loop: CASSFAGPEAFF. DNA for the CDR3: TGTGCCAGCAGCTTTGCGGGCCCTGAAGCTTTCTTT.